Sequencing of this TCR beta chain was carried out in a study of identifying expanded T cells in peripheral blood. The study's findings and limits: Differentially abundant clones: about 1.1 between replicates, about 16 at roughly 13 days, 19 to 20 at four. Approximately two-week clone count variance significantly increased as total template count grew.

CDR3 length: 13 residues. Germline values: CDR1 SGHDT, CDR2 YYEEEE. The trim removed 2 bases at V and 4 bases at J, leaving 2 bases unmatched. About this clone: Its target is unknown.

Assay: immunoSEQ multiplex PCR; the TCRdb copy retains only in-frame clones and omits some. Found here are over 80,000 clones, around 86% of them singletons; the top ten hold approximately 5.6%. The rearrangement uses TRBV5-6 and TRBJ2-5, with TRBD2 matching 7 bases. Specimen: blood. This TCR came from a person between 18 and 75 years old in good health. In nucleotides, the CDR3 is TGTGCCAGCAGCTTACCGGGGGGAGAGACCCAGTACTTC. It specifies CASSLPGGETQYF.